This T cell receptor beta chain was captured by sequencing in a study of blood T cells in healthy people across ages. Per germline, CDR1 SQVTM and CDR2 ANQGSEA. Deletions cut 4 bases from V and 14 bases from J, with 15 bases between. This CDR3 comprises 12 residues. With a J-beta primer mix and a sample-barcoded 5' primer, a second PCR ran roughly 6 to 11 cycles. In TCRdb, the 5' RACE reads were re-called with MiXCR into one record per CDR3 protein. The sample holds about 970,000 distinct CDR3 sequences, approximately 50% seen once. This sequence was found in an older woman in good health. The sequencing input was blood. The chain has TRBV29-1 and TRBJ1-6; D unresolved. This CDR3 is CSVVANTGTLHF. For the CDR3, the DNA is TGCAGCGTTGTGGCAAACACGGGTACCCTCCACTTT.